The clone carrying this T cell receptor beta chain occurred once. What it binds is unknown. This specimen belongs to a study of OX40 agonist ivuxolimab in advanced cancers. Findings and limits, study-wide: Near-lowest levels of clonal expansion characterized partial responders at 0.1-3.0 mg/kg. More expanded clones were found, on average, in CD8+ than in CD4+ T cells.

Libraries were prepared by immunoSEQ multiplex PCR; TCRdb keeps only in-frame clonotypes and omits some of them. Among about 22,000 clones listed, around 79% were seen once. This material consisted of CD4+ or CD8+ T cells sorted from blood, taken in a trial of the OX40 agonist ivuxolimab. The clonotype was recovered from an adult with an advanced solid tumor such as melanoma, head and neck, liver or kidney cancer.

DNA of the CDR3: TGTGCCAGCAGCTTGTATACCGGGACTAGCGGGGCTTATAGCACAGATACGCAGTATTTT. Its translation is CASSLYTGTSGAYSTDTQYF. J is TRBJ2-3 and V is TRBV7-3; 13 nucleotides match TRBD2. The CDR3 has 20 amino acids. Germline CDR1 reads SGHTA; CDR2 reads FQGTGA. V gave up 3 bases and J gave up 0 bases; unmatched junction bases: 12.